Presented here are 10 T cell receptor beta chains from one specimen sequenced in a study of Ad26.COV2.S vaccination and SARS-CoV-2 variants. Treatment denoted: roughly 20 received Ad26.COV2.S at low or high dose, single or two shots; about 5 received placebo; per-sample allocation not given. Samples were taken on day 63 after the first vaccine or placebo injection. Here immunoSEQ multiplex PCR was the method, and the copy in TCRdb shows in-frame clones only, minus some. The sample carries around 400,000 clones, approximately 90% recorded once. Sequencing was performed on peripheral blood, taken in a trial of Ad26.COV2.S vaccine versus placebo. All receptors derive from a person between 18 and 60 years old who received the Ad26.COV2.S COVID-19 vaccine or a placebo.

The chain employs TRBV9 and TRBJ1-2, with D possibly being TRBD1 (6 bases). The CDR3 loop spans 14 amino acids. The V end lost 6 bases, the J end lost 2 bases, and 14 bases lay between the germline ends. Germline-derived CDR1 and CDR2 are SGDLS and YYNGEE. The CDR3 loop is CASTPGRGNYGYTF. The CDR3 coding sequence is TGTGCCAGCACCCCTGGCAGGGGAAACTATGGCTACACCTTC.

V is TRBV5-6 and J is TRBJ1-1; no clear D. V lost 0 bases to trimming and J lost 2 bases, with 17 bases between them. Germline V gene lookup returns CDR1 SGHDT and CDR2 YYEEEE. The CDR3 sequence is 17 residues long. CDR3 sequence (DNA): TGTGCCAGCAGCTTGGGTCATTTTATCGGGATAAACACTGAAGCTTTCTTT. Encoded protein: CASSLGHFIGINTEAFF.

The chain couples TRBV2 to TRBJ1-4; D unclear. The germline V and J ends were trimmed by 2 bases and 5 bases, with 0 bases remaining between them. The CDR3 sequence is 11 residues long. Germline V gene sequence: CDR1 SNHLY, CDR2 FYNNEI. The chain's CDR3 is CASSENEKLFF. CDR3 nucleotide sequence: TGTGCCAGCAGTGAAAATGAAAAACTGTTTTTT.

CDR3 loop: CASSFYLWETQYF. CDR3 nucleotide sequence: TGTGCCAGCAGTTTCTACTTGTGGGAGACCCAGTACTTC. The J gene is TRBJ2-5, the V gene TRBV12-3 or TRBV12-4; D is unclear. The CDR3 covers 13 residues. Trimming left V 3 bases short and J 5 bases short, with 10 bases between.

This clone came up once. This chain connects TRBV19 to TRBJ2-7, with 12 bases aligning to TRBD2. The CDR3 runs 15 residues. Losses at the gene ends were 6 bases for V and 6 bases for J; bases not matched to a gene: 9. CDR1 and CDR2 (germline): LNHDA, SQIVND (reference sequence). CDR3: CASSHRLAGVFEQYF. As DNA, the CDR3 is TGTGCCAGTAGCCACAGACTAGCGGGAGTGTTCGAGCAGTACTTC.

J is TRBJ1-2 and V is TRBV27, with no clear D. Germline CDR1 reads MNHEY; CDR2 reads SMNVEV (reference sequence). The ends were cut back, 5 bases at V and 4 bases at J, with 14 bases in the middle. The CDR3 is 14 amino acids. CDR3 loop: CASSPTNLRYGYTF. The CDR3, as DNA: TGTGCCAGCAGTCCCACAAACCTACGCTATGGCTACACCTTC.

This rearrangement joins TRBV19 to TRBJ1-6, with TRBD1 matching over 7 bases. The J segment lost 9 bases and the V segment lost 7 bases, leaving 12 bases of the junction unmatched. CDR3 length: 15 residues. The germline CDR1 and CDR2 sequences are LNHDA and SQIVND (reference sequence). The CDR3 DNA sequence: TGTGCCAGTAATAACCGACAGGGTCGGAGTTCACCCCTCCACTTT. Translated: CASNNRQGRSSPLHF. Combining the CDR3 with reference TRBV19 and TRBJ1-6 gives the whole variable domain DGGITQSPKYLFRKEGQNVTLSCEQNLNHDAMYWYRQDPGQGLRLIYYSQIVNDFQKGDIAEGYSVSREKKESFPLTVTSAQKNPTAFYLCASNNRQGRSSPLHFGNGTRLTVT.

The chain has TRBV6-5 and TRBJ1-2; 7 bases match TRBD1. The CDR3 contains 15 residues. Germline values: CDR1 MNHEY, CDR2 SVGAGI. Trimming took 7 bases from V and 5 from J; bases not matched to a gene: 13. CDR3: CASMEGGMGWYGYTF. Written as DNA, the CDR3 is TGTGCCAGCATGGAAGGGGGCATGGGCTGGTATGGCTACACCTTC.

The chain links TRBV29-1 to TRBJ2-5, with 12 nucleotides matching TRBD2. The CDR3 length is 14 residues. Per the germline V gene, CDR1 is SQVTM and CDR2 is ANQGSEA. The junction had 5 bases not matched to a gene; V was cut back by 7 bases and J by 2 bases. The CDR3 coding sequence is TGCAGCGCTGGACTAGCGGGGCTACAAGAGACCCAGTACTTC. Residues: CSAGLAGLQETQYF.

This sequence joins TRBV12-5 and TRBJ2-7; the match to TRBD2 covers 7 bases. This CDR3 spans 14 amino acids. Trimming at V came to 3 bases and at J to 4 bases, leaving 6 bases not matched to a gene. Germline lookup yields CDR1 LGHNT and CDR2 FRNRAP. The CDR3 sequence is CASGFEGGPYEQYF. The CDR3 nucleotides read TGTGCTAGTGGTTTTGAGGGAGGGCCTTACGAGCAGTACTTC.